The source of this T cell receptor (beta chain) is a study of blood T cell repertoires in COVID-19. Study as a whole: PBMCs, B-cell-depleted T cells, or T cells were the source of the cDNA or gDNA that made up the material.

Germline CDR1 reads MNHNS; CDR2 reads SASEGT. The CDR3 covers 16 residues. The V and J ends lost 3 bases and 4 bases, in that order; junction bases with no gene match: 10. This clone was counted once. Original processing methods: Counts of nucleated cells, estimated from reference gene primer amplification, were obtained. Clones were sequenced by immunoSEQ multiplex PCR, and TCRdb holds only the in-frame ones, with some missing. The DNA gave D and trimming, while V, J and clone size come from that table. The profile shows more than 50,000 clones, roughly four fifths of them singletons. The receptor was derived from an older woman with acute or convalescent COVID-19. The chain joins TRBV6-1 to TRBJ2-3, with 7 bases fitting TRBD2. The sample consisted of peripheral blood. The CDR3 DNA reads as TGTGCCAGCAGTGAGGGGAGCGGGATAGAGGCAGATACGCAGTATTTT. This codes for CASSEGSGIEADTQYF.